This TCR beta chain was sequenced in a study of cytomegalovirus exposure and HLA in healthy donors. Vbeta (60) and Jbeta (13) primers were used in the PCR. The table came from immunoSEQ multiplex PCR; TCRdb's copy has only in-frame clones and leaves some out. The sample has over 80,000 clones, around 80% seen once. The sample consisted of PBMCs. This TCR came from a man in his forties in good health and CMV-seropositive.

DNA for the CDR3: TGTGCCAGCAGCTTGGACAGGGTTAGTTATGGCTACACCTTC. Encoded protein: CASSLDRVSYGYTF. The chain has TRBV5-5 and TRBJ1-2; D might be TRBD1 (6 bases). The CDR3 sequence is 14 residues long. Germline assignment: CDR1 SGHKS and CDR2 YYEKEE (reference sequence). V was cut by 0 bases and J by 5 bases, with 11 bases left in between.